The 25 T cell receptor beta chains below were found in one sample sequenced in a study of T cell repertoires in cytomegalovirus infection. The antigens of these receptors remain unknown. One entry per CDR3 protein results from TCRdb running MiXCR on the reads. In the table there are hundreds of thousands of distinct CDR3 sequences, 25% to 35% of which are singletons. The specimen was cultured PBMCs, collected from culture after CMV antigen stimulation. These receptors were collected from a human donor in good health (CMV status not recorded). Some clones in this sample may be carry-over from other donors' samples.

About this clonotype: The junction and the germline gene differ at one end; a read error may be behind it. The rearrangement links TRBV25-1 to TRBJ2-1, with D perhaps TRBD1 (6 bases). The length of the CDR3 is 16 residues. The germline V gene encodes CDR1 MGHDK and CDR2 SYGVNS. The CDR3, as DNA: TGTGCCAGCAGTGAATTGAGGGGGTACCCCCGCAATAAGCAGTTCTTC. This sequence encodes CASSELRGYPRNKQFF.

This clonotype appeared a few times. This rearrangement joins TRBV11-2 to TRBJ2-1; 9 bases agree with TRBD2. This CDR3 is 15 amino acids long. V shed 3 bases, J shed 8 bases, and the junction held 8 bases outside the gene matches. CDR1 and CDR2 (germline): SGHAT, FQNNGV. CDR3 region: CASSLAGGPFDEQFF. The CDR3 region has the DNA TGTGCCAGCAGCTTGGCGGGAGGGCCGTTCGATGAGCAGTTCTTC.

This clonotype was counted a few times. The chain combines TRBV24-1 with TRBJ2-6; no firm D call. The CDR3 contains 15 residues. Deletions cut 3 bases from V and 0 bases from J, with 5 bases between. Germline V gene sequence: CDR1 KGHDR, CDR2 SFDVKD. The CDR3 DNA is TGTGCCACCAGTGATCAGATCTCTGGGGCCAACGTCCTGACTTTC. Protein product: CATSDQISGANVLTF.

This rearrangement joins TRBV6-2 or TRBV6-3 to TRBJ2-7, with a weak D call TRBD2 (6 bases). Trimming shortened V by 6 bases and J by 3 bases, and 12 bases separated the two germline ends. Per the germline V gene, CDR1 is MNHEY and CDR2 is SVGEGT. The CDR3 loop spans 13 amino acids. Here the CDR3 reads CASSSRGYYEQYV. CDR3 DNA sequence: TGTGCCAGCAGCTCCCGGGGGTACTACGAGCAGTACGTC.

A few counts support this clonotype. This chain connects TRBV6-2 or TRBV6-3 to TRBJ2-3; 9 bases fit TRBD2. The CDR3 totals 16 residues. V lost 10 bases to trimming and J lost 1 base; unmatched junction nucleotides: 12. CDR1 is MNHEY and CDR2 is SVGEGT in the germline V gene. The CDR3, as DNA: TGTGCCACCCATACCTCACGACTAGCGGGCACAGATACGCAGTATTTT. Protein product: CATHTSRLAGTDTQYF.

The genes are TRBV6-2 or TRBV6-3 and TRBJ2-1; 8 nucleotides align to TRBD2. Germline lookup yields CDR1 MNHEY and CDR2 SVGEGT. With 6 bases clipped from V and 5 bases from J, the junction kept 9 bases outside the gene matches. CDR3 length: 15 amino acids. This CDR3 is CASSSLAGPNNEQFF. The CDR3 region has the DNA TGTGCCAGCAGCTCTCTAGCGGGCCCAAACAATGAGCAGTTCTTC.

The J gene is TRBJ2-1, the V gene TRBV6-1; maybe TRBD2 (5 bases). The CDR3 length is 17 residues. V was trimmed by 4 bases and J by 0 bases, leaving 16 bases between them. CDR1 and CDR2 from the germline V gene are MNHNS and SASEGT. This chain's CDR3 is CASSAGRAPSSYNEQFF. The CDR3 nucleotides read TGTGCCAGCAGTGCCGGGCGGGCCCCCAGCTCCTACAATGAGCAGTTCTTC.

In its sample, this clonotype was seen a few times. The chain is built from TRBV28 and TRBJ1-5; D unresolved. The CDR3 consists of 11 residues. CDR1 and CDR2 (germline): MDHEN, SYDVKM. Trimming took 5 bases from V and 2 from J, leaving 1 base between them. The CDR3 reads CASSGNQPQHF. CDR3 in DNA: TGTGCCAGCAGTGGCAATCAGCCCCAGCATTTT.

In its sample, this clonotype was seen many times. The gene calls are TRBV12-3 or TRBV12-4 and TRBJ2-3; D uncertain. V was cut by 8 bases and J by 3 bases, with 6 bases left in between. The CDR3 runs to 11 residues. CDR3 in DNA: TGTGCCAGCGGTGGGACAGATACGCAGTATTTT. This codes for CASGGTDTQYF.

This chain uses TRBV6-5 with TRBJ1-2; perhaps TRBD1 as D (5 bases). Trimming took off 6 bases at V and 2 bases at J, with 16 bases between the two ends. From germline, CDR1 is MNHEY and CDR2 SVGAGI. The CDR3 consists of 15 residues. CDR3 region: CASRHRRDHNYGYTF. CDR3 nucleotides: TGTGCCAGCAGGCATCGCAGGGACCACAACTATGGCTACACCTTC.

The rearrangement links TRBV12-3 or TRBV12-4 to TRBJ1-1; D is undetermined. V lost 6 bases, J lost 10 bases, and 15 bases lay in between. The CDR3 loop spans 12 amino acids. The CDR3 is CASSRPGLGAFF. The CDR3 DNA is TGTGCCAGCAGCCGCCCCGGACTAGGAGCTTTCTTT.

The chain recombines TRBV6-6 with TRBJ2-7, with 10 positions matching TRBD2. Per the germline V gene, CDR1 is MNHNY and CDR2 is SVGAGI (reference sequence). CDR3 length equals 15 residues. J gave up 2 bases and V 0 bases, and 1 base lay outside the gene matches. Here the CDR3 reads CASSYSAGGTYEQYV. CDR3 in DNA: TGTGCCAGCAGTTACTCAGCGGGAGGGACCTACGAGCAGTACGTC.

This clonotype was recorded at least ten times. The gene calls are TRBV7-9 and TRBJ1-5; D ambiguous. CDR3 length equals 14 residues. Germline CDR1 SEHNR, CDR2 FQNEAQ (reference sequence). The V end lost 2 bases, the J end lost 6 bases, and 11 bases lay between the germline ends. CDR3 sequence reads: CASSLQGEGQPQHF. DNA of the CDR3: TGTGCCAGCAGCTTACAAGGAGAGGGTCAGCCCCAGCATTTT.

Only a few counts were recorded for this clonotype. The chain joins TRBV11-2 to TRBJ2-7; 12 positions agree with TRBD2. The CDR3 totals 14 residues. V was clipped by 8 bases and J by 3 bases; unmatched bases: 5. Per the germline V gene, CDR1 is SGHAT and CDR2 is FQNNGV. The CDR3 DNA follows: TGTGCCAGCGGCGGACTAGCGGGATTCTACGAGCAGTACTTC. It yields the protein CASGGLAGFYEQYF.

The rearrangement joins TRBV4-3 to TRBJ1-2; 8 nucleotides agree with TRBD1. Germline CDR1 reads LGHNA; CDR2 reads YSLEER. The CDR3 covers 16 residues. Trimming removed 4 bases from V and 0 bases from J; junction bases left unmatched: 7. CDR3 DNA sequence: TGCGCCAGCAGCCCAAGGGGGACAGGAGCTAACTATGGCTACACCTTC. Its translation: CASSPRGTGANYGYTF.

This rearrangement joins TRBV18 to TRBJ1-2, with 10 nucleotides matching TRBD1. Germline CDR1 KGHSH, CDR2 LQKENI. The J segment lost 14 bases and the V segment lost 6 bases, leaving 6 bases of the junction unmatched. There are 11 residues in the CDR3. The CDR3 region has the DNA TGTGCCAGCTCGAGACAGGGGGCCGGGACCTTC. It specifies CASSRQGAGTF.

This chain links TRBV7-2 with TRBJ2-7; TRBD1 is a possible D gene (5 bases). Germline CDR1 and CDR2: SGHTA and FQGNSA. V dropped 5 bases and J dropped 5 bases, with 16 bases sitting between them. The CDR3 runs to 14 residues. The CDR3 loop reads CASSTSQGNDEQYF. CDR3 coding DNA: TGTGCCAGCAGCACGTCTCAGGGTAACGACGAGCAGTACTTC. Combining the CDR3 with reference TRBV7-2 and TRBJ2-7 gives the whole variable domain GAGVSQSPSNKVTEKGKDVELRCDPISGHTALYWYRQSLGQGLEFLIYFQGNSAPDKSGLPSDRFSAERTGGSVSTLTIQRTQQEDSAVYLCASSTSQGNDEQYFGPGTRLTVT.

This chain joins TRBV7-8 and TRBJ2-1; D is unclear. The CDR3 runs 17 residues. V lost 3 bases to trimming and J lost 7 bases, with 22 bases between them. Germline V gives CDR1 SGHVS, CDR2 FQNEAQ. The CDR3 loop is CASSLPFSFQAPNEQFF. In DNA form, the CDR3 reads TGTGCCAGCAGCTTGCCCTTCTCTTTCCAGGCGCCGAATGAGCAGTTCTTC.

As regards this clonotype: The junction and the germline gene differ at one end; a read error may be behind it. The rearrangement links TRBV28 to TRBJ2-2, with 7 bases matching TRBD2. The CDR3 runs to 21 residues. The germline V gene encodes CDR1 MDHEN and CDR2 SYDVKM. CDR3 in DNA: TGTGCCGGCAGCTTTCTGGGGGAGGGCCCCCTACTATGTTATCATGCCGGGGAGCTGTTTTTT. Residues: CAGSFLGEGPLLCYHAGELFF.

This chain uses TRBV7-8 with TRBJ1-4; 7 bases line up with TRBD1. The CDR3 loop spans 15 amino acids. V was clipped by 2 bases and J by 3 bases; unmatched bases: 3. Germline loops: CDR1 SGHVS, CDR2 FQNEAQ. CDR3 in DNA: TGTGCCAGCAGCTTACAGACAGGGCCTAATGAAAAACTGTTTTTT. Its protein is CASSLQTGPNEKLFF.

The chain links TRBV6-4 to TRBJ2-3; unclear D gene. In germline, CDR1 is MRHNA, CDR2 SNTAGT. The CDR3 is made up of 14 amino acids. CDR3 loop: CVTKTLAHTDTQYF. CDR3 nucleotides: TGTGTTACGAAAACCCTCGCTCACACAGATACGCAGTATTTT.

In DNA, the CDR3 is TGTGCCAGCCCCCCAGCGGGAGTCCCAGATACGCAGTATTTT. Amino acids: CASPPAGVPDTQYF. V is TRBV18 and J is TRBJ2-3, with 8 bases that match TRBD2. The CDR3 spans 14 residues. Trimming at V came to 8 bases and at J to 4 bases, leaving 8 bases not matched to a gene. The germline V gene encodes CDR1 KGHSH and CDR2 LQKENI.

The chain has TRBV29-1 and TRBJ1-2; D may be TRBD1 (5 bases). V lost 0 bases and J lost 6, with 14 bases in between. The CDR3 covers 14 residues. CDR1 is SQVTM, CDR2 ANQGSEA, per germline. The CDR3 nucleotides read TGCAGCGTTGAAGATCGTCGTCGGGGGAATGGCTACACCTTC. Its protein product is CSVEDRRRGNGYTF. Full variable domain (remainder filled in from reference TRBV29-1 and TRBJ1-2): SAVISQKPSRDICQRGTSLTIQCQVDSQVTMMFWYRQQPGQSLTLIATANQGSEATYESGFVIDKFPISRPNLTFSTLTVSNMSPEDSSIYLCSVEDRRRGNGYTFGSGTRLTVV.

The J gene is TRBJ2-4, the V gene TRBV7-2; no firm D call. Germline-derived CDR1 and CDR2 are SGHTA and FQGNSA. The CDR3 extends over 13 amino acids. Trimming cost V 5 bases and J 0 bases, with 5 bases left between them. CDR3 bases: TGTGCCAGCAGCACTCAAGCCAAAAACATTCAGTACTTC. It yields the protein CASSTQAKNIQYF.

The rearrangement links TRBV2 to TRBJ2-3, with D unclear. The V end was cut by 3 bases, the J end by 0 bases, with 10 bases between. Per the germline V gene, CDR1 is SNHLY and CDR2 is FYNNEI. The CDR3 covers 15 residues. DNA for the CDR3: TGTGCCAGCAGTGAGGGGTCAACTAGCACAGATACGCAGTATTTT. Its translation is CASSEGSTSTDTQYF. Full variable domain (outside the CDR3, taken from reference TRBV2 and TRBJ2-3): EPEVTQTPSHQVTQMGQEVILRCVPISNHLYFYWYRQILGQKVEFLVSFYNNEISEKSEIFDDQFSVERPDGSNFTLKIRSTKLEDSAMYFCASSEGSTSTDTQYFGPGTRLTVL.